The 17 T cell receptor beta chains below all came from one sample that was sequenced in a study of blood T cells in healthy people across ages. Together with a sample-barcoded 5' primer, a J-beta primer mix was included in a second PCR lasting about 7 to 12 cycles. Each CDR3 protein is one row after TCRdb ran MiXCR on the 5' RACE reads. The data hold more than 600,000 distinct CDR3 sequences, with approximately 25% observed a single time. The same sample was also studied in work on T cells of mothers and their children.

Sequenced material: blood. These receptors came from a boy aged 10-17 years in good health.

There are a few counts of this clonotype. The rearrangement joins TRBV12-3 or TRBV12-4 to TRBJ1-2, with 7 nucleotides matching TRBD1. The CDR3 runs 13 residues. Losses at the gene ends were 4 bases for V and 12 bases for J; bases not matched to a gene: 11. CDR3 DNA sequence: TGTGCCAGCAGTTCGATAAGAACAGGGGCTCACACCTTC. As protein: CASSSIRTGAHTF.

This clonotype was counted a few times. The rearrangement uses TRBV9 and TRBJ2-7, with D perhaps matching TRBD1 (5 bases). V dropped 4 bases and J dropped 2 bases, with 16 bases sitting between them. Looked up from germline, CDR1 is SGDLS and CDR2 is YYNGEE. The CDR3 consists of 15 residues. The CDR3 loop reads CASSSSQGFPYEQYF. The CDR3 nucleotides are TGTGCCAGCAGCTCATCGCAGGGTTTCCCCTACGAGCAGTACTTC.

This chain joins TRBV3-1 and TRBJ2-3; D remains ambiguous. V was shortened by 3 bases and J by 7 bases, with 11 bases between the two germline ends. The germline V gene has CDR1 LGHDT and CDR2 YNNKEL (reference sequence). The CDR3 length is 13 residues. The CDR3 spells CASSHEVGNTQYF. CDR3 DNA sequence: TGTGCCAGCAGCCATGAAGTGGGCAATACGCAGTATTTT.

The CDR3 sequence: CASSVELGGLGTDTQYF. CDR3 nucleotide sequence: TGTGCCAGCAGCGTAGAGTTAGGAGGGCTGGGCACAGATACGCAGTATTTT. The V gene is TRBV9, the J gene TRBJ2-3, with D possibly TRBD2 on 6 matching bases. The CDR3 is made up of 17 amino acids. The germline V gene encodes CDR1 SGDLS and CDR2 YYNGEE. V was cut by 0 bases and J by 1 base, with 15 bases left in between.

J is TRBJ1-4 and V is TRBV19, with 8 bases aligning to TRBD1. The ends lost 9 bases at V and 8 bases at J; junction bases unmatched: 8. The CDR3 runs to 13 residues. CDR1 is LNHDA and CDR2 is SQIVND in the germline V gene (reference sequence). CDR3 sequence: CASDGTGGEKLFF. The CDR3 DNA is TGTGCCAGCGACGGGACAGGAGGCGAAAAACTGTTTTTT.

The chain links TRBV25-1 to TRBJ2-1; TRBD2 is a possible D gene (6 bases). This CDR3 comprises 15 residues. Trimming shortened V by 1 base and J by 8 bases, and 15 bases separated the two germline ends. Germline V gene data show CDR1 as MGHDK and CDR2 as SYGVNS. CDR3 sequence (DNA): TGTGCCAGCAGTGAATTCCCCCGCGGCGGGGATGAGCAGTTCTTC. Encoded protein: CASSEFPRGGDEQFF.

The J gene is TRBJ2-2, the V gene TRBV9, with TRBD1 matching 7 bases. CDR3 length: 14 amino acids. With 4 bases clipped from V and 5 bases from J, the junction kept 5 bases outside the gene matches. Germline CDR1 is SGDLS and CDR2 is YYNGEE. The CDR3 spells CASSYRGWTGELFF. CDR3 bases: TGTGCCAGCAGCTACAGGGGCTGGACCGGGGAGCTGTTTTTT.

The CDR3 nucleotides are TGTGCCAGCACTAGCGAAAGCTCCTACGAGCAGTACTTC. Protein: CASTSESSYEQYF. The V gene is TRBV6-5, the J gene TRBJ2-7; tentatively, D is TRBD2 (6 bases). Trimming removed 7 bases from V and 0 bases from J, with 10 bases in between. Germline values: CDR1 MNHEY, CDR2 SVGAGI. This CDR3 spans 13 amino acids.

CDR3: CASTLGRGRRSPLHF. CDR3 DNA: TGTGCCAGCACCCTTGGAAGGGGGCGGCGTTCACCCCTCCACTTT. The J gene is TRBJ1-6, the V gene TRBV5-6, with TRBD1 identical over 7 bases. CDR1 SGHDT and CDR2 YYEEEE come from the germline V gene. V was pared by 6 bases and J by 9 bases, with 12 bases of the junction left unmatched. This CDR3 region has 15 residues.

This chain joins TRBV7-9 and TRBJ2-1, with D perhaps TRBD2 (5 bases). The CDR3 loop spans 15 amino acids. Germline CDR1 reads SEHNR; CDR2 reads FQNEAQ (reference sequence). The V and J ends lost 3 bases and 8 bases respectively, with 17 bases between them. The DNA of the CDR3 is TGTGCCAGCAGCTTCGAGCCTCGGGGATCGGATGAGCAGTTCTTC. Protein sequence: CASSFEPRGSDEQFF. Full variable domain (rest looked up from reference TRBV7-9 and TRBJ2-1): DTGVSQNPRHKITKRGQNVTFRCDPISEHNRLYWYRQTLGQGPEFLTYFQNEAQLEKSRLLSDRFSAERPKGSFSTLEIQRTEQGDSAMYLCASSFEPRGSDEQFFGPGTRLTVL.

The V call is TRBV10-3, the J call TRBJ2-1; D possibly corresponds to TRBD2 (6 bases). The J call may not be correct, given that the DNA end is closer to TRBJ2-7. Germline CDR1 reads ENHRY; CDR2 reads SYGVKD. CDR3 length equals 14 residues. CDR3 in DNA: TGTGCCATCCGGGGGAGCGCACAAAAGGACGAGCAGTACTTC. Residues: CAIRGSAQKDEQYF.

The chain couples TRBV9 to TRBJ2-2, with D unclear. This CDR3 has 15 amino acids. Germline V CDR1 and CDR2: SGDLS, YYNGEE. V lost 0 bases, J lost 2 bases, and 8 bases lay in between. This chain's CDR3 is CASSVGPVNTGELFF. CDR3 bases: TGTGCCAGCAGCGTAGGGCCCGTAAACACCGGGGAGCTGTTTTTT. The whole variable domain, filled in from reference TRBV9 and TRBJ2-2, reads DSGVTQTPKHLITATGQRVTLRCSPRSGDLSVYWYQQSLDQGLQFLIQYYNGEERAKGNILERFSAQQFPDLHSELNLSSLELGDSALYFCASSVGPVNTGELFFGEGSRLTVL.

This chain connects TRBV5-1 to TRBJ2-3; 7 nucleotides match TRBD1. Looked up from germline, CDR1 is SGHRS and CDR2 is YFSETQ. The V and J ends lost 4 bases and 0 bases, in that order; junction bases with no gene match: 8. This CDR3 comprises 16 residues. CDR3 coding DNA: TGCGCCAGCAGCCTAGACGGGACAGAAAGCACAGATACGCAGTATTTT. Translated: CASSLDGTESTDTQYF.

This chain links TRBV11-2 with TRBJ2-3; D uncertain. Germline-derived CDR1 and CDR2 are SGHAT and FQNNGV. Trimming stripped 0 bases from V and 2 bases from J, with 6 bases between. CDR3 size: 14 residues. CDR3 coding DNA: TGTGCCAGCAGCTTAGATGTTACCACAGATACGCAGTATTTT. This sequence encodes CASSLDVTTDTQYF.

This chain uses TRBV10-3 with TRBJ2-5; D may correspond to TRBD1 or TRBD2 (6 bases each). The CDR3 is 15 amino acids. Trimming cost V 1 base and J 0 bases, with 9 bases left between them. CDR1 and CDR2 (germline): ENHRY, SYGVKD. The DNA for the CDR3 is TGTGCCATCAGTGAGTGGAGGGGGGACCAAGAGACCCAGTACTTC. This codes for CAISEWRGDQETQYF.

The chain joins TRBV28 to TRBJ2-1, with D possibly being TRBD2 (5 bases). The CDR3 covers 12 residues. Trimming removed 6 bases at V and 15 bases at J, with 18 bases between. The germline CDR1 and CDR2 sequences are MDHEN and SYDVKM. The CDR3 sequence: CASSPEVPRRFF. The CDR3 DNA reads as TGTGCCAGCAGCCCGGAGGTCCCTCGCCGGTTCTTC.

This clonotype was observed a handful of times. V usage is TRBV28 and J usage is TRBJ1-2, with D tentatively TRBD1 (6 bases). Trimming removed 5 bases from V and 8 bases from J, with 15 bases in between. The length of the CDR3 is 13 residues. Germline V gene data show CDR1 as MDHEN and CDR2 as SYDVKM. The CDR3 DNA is TGTGCCAGCAGTCTACGGACAGCGGGGGGCTACACCTTC. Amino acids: CASSLRTAGGYTF.